Sequencing of this TCR beta chain was carried out in a study of OX40 agonist ivuxolimab in advanced cancers. Profiling relied on immunoSEQ multiplex PCR, and the TCRdb table lists in-frame clones only, not all of them. The sample includes approximately 87,000 clones, approximately 90% of them seen just once. Germline CDR1 SNHLY, CDR2 FYNNEI. V was cut by 1 base and J by 5 bases, with 9 bases left in between. The CDR3 totals 13 residues. The V and J genes are TRBV2 and TRBJ2-7, with D uncertain. This sample comprised CD4+ or CD8+ T cells sorted from blood, obtained in a trial of the OX40 agonist ivuxolimab. The clonotype comes from an adult with an advanced solid tumor such as melanoma, head and neck, liver or kidney cancer. CDR3 in DNA: TGTGCCAGCAGTGAAGAGGTCCGCCACGAGCAGTACTTC. Its translation: CASSEEVRHEQYF.